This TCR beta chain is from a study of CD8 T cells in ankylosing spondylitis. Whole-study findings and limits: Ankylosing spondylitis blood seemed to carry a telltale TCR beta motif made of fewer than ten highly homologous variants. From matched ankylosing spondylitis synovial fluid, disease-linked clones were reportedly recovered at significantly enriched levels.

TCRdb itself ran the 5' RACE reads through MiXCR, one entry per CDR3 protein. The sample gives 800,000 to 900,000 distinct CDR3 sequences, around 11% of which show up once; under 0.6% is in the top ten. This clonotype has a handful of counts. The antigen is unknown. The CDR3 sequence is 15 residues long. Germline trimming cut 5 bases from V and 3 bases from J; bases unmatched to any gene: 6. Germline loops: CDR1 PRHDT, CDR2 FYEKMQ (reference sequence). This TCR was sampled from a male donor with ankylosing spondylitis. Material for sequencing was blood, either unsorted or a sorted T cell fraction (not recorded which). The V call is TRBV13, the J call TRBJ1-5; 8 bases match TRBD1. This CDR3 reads CASSRGGQDNQPQHF. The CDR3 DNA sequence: TGTGCCAGCAGCAGAGGGGGACAGGACAATCAGCCCCAGCATTTT.